One TCR beta chain is described in this entry. Its antigen is unknown. This sample stems from a study of T cell responses to AZD1222 COVID-19 vaccine. The study's findings and limits: Within unmutated variant regions lay the reported targets of nearly half of spike-specific TCRs. Scientists sampled the repertoires only once the peak T cell response had passed. Females made up more of the donors, who were largely white British, and clonal diversity may have come out too low.

Profiled with immunoSEQ multiplex PCR; TCRdb holds only in-frame clones, not every one. In the table there are 120,000 or so clones, about 87% of which are singletons. This CDR3 comprises 14 residues. The chain is built from TRBV7-5 and TRBJ2-2; TRBD2, the table's D call, lacks a check against the DNA. TRBV7-5 is marked as a pseudogene. Sequenced material: peripheral blood, taken on day 0 of AZD1222 vaccination. The clonotype originates from an adult in good health. CDR3 loop: CARTRAGHTGELFF. CDR3 DNA sequence: TGTGCCAGAACCCGAGCGGGCCACACCGGGGAGCTGTTTTTT.